This is a list of T cell receptor beta chains from one sample in a study of radiation and T cells in renal cell carcinoma. Produced via immunoSEQ multiplex PCR; TCRdb's table is partial and in-frame only. The sample yields about 120,000 clones, roughly four fifths seen once. The specimen was blood, collected from a patient whose treatment included radiotherapy and nephrectomy. These receptors were taken from a woman aged 60 to 75 with renal cell carcinoma. The CDR3 runs from the conserved cysteine through the conserved F or W. The D gene is left open where the match is weak. Not all rows give a size; the values are once, few, many and, for expanded clones, a class.

clone size	V gene	J gene	D gene	CDR3 protein	CDR3 DNA
NA	TRBV21-1	TRBJ2-2	NA	CASSKAASNKTDSTGELFF	TGTGCCAGCAGCAAAGCGGCTAGCAATAAGACGGATAGCACCGGGGAGCTGTTTTTT
once	TRBV19	TRBJ1-5	TRBD1	CASHGQGFQPQHF	TGTGCCAGCCATGGACAGGGTTTTCAGCCCCAGCATTTT
once	TRBV19	TRBJ2-1	TRBD2	CASRSSGSSGGIRDSNEQFF	TGTGCCAGTAGATCATCAGGTTCTAGCGGGGGAATAAGGGATAGCAATGAGCAGTTCTTC
NA	TRBV5-5	TRBJ1-1	NA	CASSQGRMNTEAFF	TGTGCCAGCAGCCAGGGACGTATGAACACTGAAGCTTTCTTT
NA	TRBV11-1	TRBJ1-5	NA	CASSLGRAPNQPQHF	TGTGCCAGCAGCTTAGGCAGGGCACCCAATCAGCCCCAGCATTTT
NA	TRBV9	TRBJ1-5	NA	CASSVSGVPNSNQPQHF	TGTGCCAGCAGCGTATCAGGGGTCCCTAATAGCAATCAGCCCCAGCATTTT
NA	TRBV7-2	TRBJ2-1	TRBD2	CASSLTQTSAGDEQFF	TGTGCCAGCAGCCTTACTCAGACTAGCGCCGGGGATGAGCAGTTCTTC
few	TRBV11-1	TRBJ2-2	NA	CASSLGTDFGGYTGELFF	TGTGCCAGCAGCTTAGGTACAGATTTCGGTGGTTACACCGGGGAGCTGTTTTTT
NA	TRBV29-1	TRBJ2-7	NA	CSVHDKSYEQYF	TGCAGCGTCCACGACAAGTCCTACGAGCAGTACTTC
NA	TRBV6-1	TRBJ1-2	TRBD1	CASSKTGYGGYTF	TGTGCCAGCAGTAAGACAGGGTATGGTGGCTACACCTTC
NA	TRBV6-4	TRBJ2-1	TRBD1	CASSETGDNEQFF	TGTGCCAGCAGTGAGACAGGGGACAATGAGCAGTTCTTC
NA	TRBV7-3	TRBJ1-1	NA	CASSSRQDTEAFF	TGTGCCAGCAGCTCCCGACAGGACACTGAAGCTTTCTTT
once	TRBV5-5	TRBJ1-1	NA	CASSPTGVTEAFF	TGTGCCAGCAGCCCGACGGGTGTCACTGAAGCTTTCTTT
few	TRBV19	TRBJ1-5	NA	CASSLTKTAWDQPQHF	TGTGCCAGTAGTCTGACAAAGACAGCCTGGGATCAGCCCCAGCATTTT
NA	TRBV6-5	TRBJ1-5	NA	CASSYGGNQPQHF	TGTGCCAGCAGTTACGGGGGAAATCAGCCCCAGCATTTT
NA	TRBV5-4	TRBJ2-1	NA	CASSFRDNEQFF	TGTGCCAGCAGCTTCAGAGACAATGAGCAGTTCTTC
NA	TRBV9	TRBJ1-2	NA	CASSAGTSYTF	TGTGCCAGCAGCGCGGGGACGAGCTACACCTTC
NA	TRBV5-6	TRBJ1-3	NA	CASSLVGGSAGNTIYF	TGTGCCAGCAGCTTGGTGGGGGGGAGCGCTGGAAACACCATATATTTT
NA	TRBV28	TRBJ2-7	NA	CASSLGGYEQYF	TGTGCCAGCAGTTTGGGGGGCTACGAGCAGTACTTC
NA	TRBV23-1	TRBJ2-1	TRBD1	CASSQTHDRGTGVGSYNEQFF	TGCGCCAGCAGTCAGACTCACGACCGAGGGACAGGGGTCGGATCCTACAATGAGCAGTTCTTC
NA	TRBV13	TRBJ2-1	TRBD2	CASSFGTSGRAFNEQFF	TGTGCCAGCAGCTTTGGGACTAGCGGGAGGGCGTTCAATGAGCAGTTCTTC
NA	TRBV5-1	TRBJ2-5	NA	CASSFTSTPGEGTQYF	TGCGCCAGCAGCTTTACGTCAACACCGGGAGAGGGGACCCAGTACTTC
NA	TRBV4-2	TRBJ2-7	NA	CASSQVWDGGYEQYF	TGTGCCAGCAGCCAAGTTTGGGATGGGGGGTACGAGCAGTACTTC
NA	TRBV27	TRBJ2-1	TRBD2	CASSLFSAGGRNEQFF	TGTGCCAGCAGTTTATTCTCAGCGGGAGGGCGGAATGAGCAGTTCTTC
NA	TRBV9	TRBJ2-5	NA	CASSPQIEETQYF	TGTGCCAGCAGCCCCCAGATAGAGGAGACCCAGTACTTC
NA	TRBV19	TRBJ2-2	TRBD2	CASSRGGVNTGELFF	TGTGCCAGTAGTAGGGGAGGGGTGAACACCGGGGAGCTGTTTTTT
NA	TRBV7-2	TRBJ1-4	NA	CASSLGGGLNEKLFF	TGTGCCAGCAGCTTAGGAGGGGGGCTGAATGAAAAACTGTTTTTT
few	TRBV7-2	TRBJ1-5	NA	CASSLIDQPQHF	TGTGCCAGCAGCTTAATAGACCAGCCCCAGCATTTT